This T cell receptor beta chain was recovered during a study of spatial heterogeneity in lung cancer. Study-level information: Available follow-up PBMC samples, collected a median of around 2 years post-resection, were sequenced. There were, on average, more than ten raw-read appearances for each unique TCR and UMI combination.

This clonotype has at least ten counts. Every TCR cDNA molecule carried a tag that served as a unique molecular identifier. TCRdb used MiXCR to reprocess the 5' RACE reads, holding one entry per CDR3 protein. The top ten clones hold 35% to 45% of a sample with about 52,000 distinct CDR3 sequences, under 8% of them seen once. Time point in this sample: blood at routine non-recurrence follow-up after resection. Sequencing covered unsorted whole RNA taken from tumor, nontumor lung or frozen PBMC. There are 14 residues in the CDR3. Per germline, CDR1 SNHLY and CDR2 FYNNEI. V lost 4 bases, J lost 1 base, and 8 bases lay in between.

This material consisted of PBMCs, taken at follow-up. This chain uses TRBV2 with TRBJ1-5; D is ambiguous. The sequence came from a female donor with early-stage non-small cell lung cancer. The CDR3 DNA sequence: TGTGCCAGCAGTGTGTCGGGAAGCAATCAGCCCCAGCATTTT. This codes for CASSVSGSNQPQHF.